This T cell receptor beta chain was sequenced in a study of blood T cell repertoires in COVID-19. On the study more broadly: There were acute and convalescent COVID-19 samples, and they came from the United States, Italy and Spain. In each case, the material was cDNA or gDNA derived from T cells, B-cell-depleted T cells, or PBMCs.

V gave up 3 bases and J gave up 7 bases, with 19 bases separating them. Germline CDR1 is MDHEN and CDR2 is SYDVKM. CDR3 size: 16 residues. Per the original data handling: Amplification from reference gene primers served as the basis for estimated nucleated cell counts. Measured with immunoSEQ multiplex PCR; TCRdb has only the in-frame clones, and not every one. V, J and clone size derive from that table, while D and trimming were established from the DNA sequence. The data hold some 27,000 clones, with approximately 71% observed a single time. The receptor comes from a human donor in a cohort sampled during active COVID-19. The chain combines TRBV28 with TRBJ2-1, with D perhaps matching TRBD1 (5 bases). Sequenced: peripheral blood. DNA for the CDR3: TGTGCCAGCAGTTTCAATGGGGCAGTTGTCTGGAATGAGCAGTTCTTC. Translating it yields CASSFNGAVVWNEQFF.